Below are 4 T cell receptor beta chains sequenced from a single sample in a study of blood T cell repertoires in COVID-19. The method was immunoSEQ multiplex PCR; TCRdb's version includes in-frame clones alone and lacks a portion of them. The sample lists roughly 400,000 clones, approximately 89% occurring once. Sequencing was done on a sample of PBMCs or T cells enriched from blood (not recorded which). These receptors originate from a young woman who had recovered from COVID-19.

This chain links TRBV12-5 with TRBJ1-6; 8 bases map to TRBD1. This CDR3 is built from 18 residues. Looked up from germline, CDR1 is LGHNT and CDR2 is FRNRAP. Unmatched junction bases numbered 9, after V lost 5 bases and J lost 0 bases. The CDR3 DNA sequence: TGTGCTAGTGGTATCTTAGGGGACAGGAGCTCCTATAATTCACCCCTCCACTTT. It encodes CASGILGDRSSYNSPLHF.

This chain uses TRBV7-3 with TRBJ1-3, with TRBD1 identical over 10 bases. CDR3 length: 15 residues. With 4 bases clipped from V and 1 base from J, the junction kept 1 base outside the gene matches. Per the germline V gene, CDR1 is SGHTA and CDR2 is FQGTGA. The CDR3 bases are TGTGCCAGCAGCTCGGGACAGGGGTCTGGAAACACCATATATTTT. Its protein is CASSSGQGSGNTIYF.

This rearrangement joins TRBV15 to TRBJ1-5; D unresolved. The CDR3 has 16 amino acids. The germline V gene encodes CDR1 LNHNV and CDR2 YYDKDF (reference sequence). V lost 0 bases to trimming and J lost 1 base, with 10 bases between them. CDR3 bases: TGTGCCACCAGCAGAGATGAGGAGTCGAGCAATCAGCCCCAGCATTTT. Its protein is CATSRDEESSNQPQHF.

Written as DNA, the CDR3 is TGTGCCAGCAGTGAGGGAGACTGGGGATTCAATCAGCCCCAGCATTTT. It yields the protein CASSEGDWGFNQPQHF. The V gene is TRBV25-1, the J gene TRBJ1-5; D is unclear. Trimming stripped 3 bases from V and 3 bases from J, with 15 bases between. Germline V gene sequence: CDR1 MGHDK, CDR2 SYGVNS. The CDR3 runs to 16 residues.